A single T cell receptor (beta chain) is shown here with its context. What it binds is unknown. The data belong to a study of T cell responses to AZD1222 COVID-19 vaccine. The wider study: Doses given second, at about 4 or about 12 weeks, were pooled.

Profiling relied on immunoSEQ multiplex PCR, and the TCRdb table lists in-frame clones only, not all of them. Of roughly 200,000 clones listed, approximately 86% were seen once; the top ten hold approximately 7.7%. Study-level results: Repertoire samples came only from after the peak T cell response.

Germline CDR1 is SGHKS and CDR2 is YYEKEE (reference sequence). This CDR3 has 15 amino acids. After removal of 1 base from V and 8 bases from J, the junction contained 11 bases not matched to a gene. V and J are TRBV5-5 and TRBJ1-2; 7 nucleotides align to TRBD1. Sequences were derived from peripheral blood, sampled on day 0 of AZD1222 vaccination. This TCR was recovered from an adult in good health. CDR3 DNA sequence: TGTGCCAGCAGCTTGAGGGGGGACAGCCCGTTGGGCTACACCTTC. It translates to CASSLRGDSPLGYTF. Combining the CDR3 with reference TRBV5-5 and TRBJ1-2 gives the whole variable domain DAGVTQSPTHLIKTRGQQVTLRCSPISGHKSVSWYQQVLGQGPQFIFQYYEKEERGRGNFPDRFSARQFPNYSSELNVNALLLGDSALYLCASSLRGDSPLGYTFGSGTRLTVV.